One sample yielded the 10 T cell receptor beta chains listed below, sequenced in a study of tumor and adjacent non-tumor tissue in lung cancer. TCRbeta libraries were built with three rounds of nested PCR, modified from ARM-PCR. TCRdb re-analysed the multiplex PCR reads in MiXCR, keeping a single row per CDR3 protein. The sample gives around 76,000 distinct CDR3 sequences, 76% of which show up once; 30% to 50% is in the top ten. No cell sorting was done before RNA was extracted from the tissue. Distant lung tissue was collected more than 3 cm away from the tumor edge. Specimen: distant non-tumor lung tissue. Receptors were obtained from an older man with non-small cell lung cancer.

A word on this clonotype: One end of the junction is discordant with germline, which a read error may explain. This sequence joins TRBV20-1 and TRBJ2-3; D is unresolved. This CDR3 contains 14 residues. From germline, CDR1 is DFQATT and CDR2 SNEGSKA (reference sequence). The CDR3 bases are TGCAATGCTGGAAACAAGGGCCCGACAGATACGCAGTATTTT. It is translated as CNAGNKGPTDTQYF.

About this clonotype: At one of its ends the junction is not consistent with the germline gene, which may arise from a read error. The rearrangement uses TRBV11-3 and TRBJ2-1; TRBD2 aligns across 8 bases. The CDR3 has 16 residues. CDR1 and CDR2 from the germline V gene are SGHNT and YENEEA. The CDR3 nucleotides read TGTGCCAGTAGCTTAGATCCCGCGGGGGGCAGGGGTGAGCGGTTCTTC. Amino acids: CASSLDPAGGRGERFF.

Comments on this clonotype: This may stem from a read error, because a much larger clone lies one nucleotide away. DNA for the CDR3: TGCGCCAGCAGCCAACCTTCAAGCGGGAGAGTCAACAATGAGCAGTTCTTC. As protein: CASSQPSSGRVNNEQFF. The chain employs TRBV4-1 and TRBJ2-1; TRBD2 aligns across 8 bases. This CDR3 comprises 17 residues. J lost 5 bases, V lost 2 bases, and 11 bases had no gene match. Germline V lookup: CDR1 MGHRA, CDR2 YSYEKL.

Regarding this clonotype: A much larger clone lies one base from this, so it may be a read error. The chain is built from TRBV6-1 and TRBJ2-3; tentatively, D is TRBD1 (5 bases). Germline values: CDR1 MNHNS, CDR2 SASEGT. This CDR3 comprises 13 residues. CDR3 nucleotide sequence: TGTGCCAGCAGTGAACAGGGTACAGATACGCTGTATTTT. It yields the protein CASSEQGTDTLYF.

The rearrangement uses TRBV28 and TRBJ1-4; D uncertain. The CDR3 has 15 amino acids. CDR1 MDHEN and CDR2 SYDVKM come from the germline V gene. V was cut by 10 bases and J by 2 bases, with 17 bases left in between. CDR3 sequence reads: CAICLWSGTNEKLFF. In DNA form, the CDR3 reads TGTGCCATCTGTTTATGGTCAGGTACTAATGAAAAACTGTTTTTT. Drawing the rest from reference TRBV28 and TRBJ1-4, the complete variable domain is DVKVTQSSRYLVKRTGEKVFLECVQDMDHENMFWYRQDPGLGLRLIYFSYDVKMKEKGDIPEGYSVSREKKERFSLILESASTNQTSMYLCAICLWSGTNEKLFFGSGTQLSVL.

This clonotype was detected ten times or more. The CDR3 spells CASSRNIEETQYF. The CDR3 coding sequence is TGTGCCAGCAGCCGGAACATCGAAGAGACCCAGTACTTC. V is TRBV14 and J is TRBJ2-5, with no clear D. Germline CDR1 and CDR2: SGHDN and FVKESK. V lost 4 bases and J 3 bases, leaving 9 bases between the germline ends. The CDR3 contains 13 residues.

This clonotype was seen a few times. J is TRBJ2-7 and V is TRBV11-3; 7 positions match TRBD1. CDR1 SGHNT and CDR2 YENEEA come from the germline V gene. The V gene end was trimmed by 8 bases and the J gene end by 1 base; junction bases not matched to a gene: 5. This CDR3 contains 13 residues. This chain's CDR3 is CASYTGVSYEQYF. CDR3 DNA: TGTGCCAGCTACACAGGGGTTTCCTACGAGCAGTACTTC.

About this clonotype: One end of the junction fails to match germline, which may point to a read error. V usage is TRBV4-2 and J usage is TRBJ1-5; 9 bases are a match to TRBD1. CDR3 length: 16 amino acids. Per the germline V gene, CDR1 is LGHNA and CDR2 is YNFKEQ. The CDR3 here is CARSRDVGTGHQPQHF. The CDR3 DNA reads TGTGCCAGGAGCCGAGACGTCGGGACAGGGCATCAACCCCAGCATTTT.

This clonotype appeared a single time. This CDR3 fails to terminate in the conserved phenylalanine or tryptophan, so it likely reflects a read error. The limits of the CDR3 on the DNA are not certain, so only TCRdb's listed CDR3 is given. The chain's CDR3 is CSVTGANTGELSL. This chain joins TRBV29-1 and TRBJ2-2; TRBD1 was called by the table and not checked on the DNA. The CDR3 totals 13 residues, both ends included. The germline V gene encodes CDR1 SQVTM and CDR2 ANQGSEA.

This clonotype was observed once. The junction shows a germline mismatch at one end, possibly a read error. The chain joins TRBV11-3 to TRBJ1-1, with 7 bases identical to TRBD1. Looked up from germline, CDR1 is SGHNT and CDR2 is YENEEA. This CDR3 region has 16 residues. Written as DNA, the CDR3 is TGTACCAGCAGTTTCCGGGACAGAACCCTGATCAATGAAGCTTTCTTT. It yields the protein CTSSFRDRTLINEAFF.